The count of the clone carrying this TCR beta chain is one. The antigen is not known. Assembly of TCR beta libraries relied on iRepertoire HTBI primers together with Arm-PCR of CDR3 regions. TCRdb called the multiplex PCR reads again in MiXCR, with one record for every CDR3 protein. Altogether roughly 700,000 distinct CDR3 sequences are present, around 30% being singletons, with the ten largest covering 40% to 55%. This sample's time point: persistent/refractory GD, antithyroid drugs over 5 years with positive TRAb. PBMC-extracted RNA yielded the TCR library. The data were taken from a study of regulatory T cells in long-lasting Graves disease. Study at large: The term persistent Graves' disease signified upward of 5 years on antithyroid drugs with positive TSH receptor antibodies.

Overall study findings and caveats: TRBV28, TRBJ1-2 and TRBJ2-5 were segments that persistent disease favored.

CDR3 length equals 14 residues. With V trimmed by 6 bases and J by 6 bases, 6 bases remained unmatched. Germline CDR1 SNHLY, CDR2 FYNNEI. The chain uses TRBV2 and TRBJ2-1, with 9 bases identical to TRBD2. This specimen was peripheral blood mononuclear cells (PBMCs), taken when the disease was refractory, from a patient treated with antithyroid drugs. The sequence was collected from a female donor with Graves disease. The CDR3 is CASRGSGSGNEQFF. As DNA, the CDR3 is TGTGCCAGCAGGGGTAGCGGGAGCGGCAATGAGCAGTTCTTC.